One and the same sample provided the 5 T cell receptor beta chains below, sequenced in a study of cytomegalovirus exposure and HLA in healthy donors. The protocol was immunoSEQ multiplex PCR, while the TCRdb copy is restricted to in-frame clones and leaves out a portion. The repertoire includes 150,000 to 200,000 clones, 80% to 85% of them detected once, and 10% to 13% sits in the top ten. Sequenced sample: PBMCs. Receptors were obtained from a man aged 25 to 45 in good health and CMV-seropositive.

J is TRBJ2-3 and V is TRBV5-5; perhaps TRBD2 as D (6 bases). Deletions cut 4 bases from V and 4 bases from J, with 16 bases between. This CDR3 contains 15 residues. Germline V gives CDR1 SGHKS, CDR2 YYEKEE (reference sequence). The CDR3 loop is CASSLFGREADTQYF. The DNA of the CDR3 is TGTGCCAGCAGCCTTTTCGGCAGGGAGGCAGATACGCAGTATTTT.

The rearrangement uses TRBV29-1 and TRBJ1-1; TRBD1 matches at 7 bases. This CDR3 contains 18 residues. The germline CDR1 and CDR2 sequences are SQVTM and ANQGSEA. Trimming at V came to 4 bases and at J to 5 bases, leaving 22 bases not matched to a gene. The CDR3 reads CSVVPVEGAKGVLTEAFF. For the CDR3, the DNA is TGCAGCGTTGTGCCCGTAGAGGGGGCGAAGGGGGTTTTAACTGAAGCTTTCTTT.

The DNA of the CDR3 is TGTGCCAGCAGCTCGGGACTCCCCGAGACCCAGTACTTC. Translating gives CASSSGLPETQYF. The V and J genes are TRBV9 and TRBJ2-5, with D possibly being TRBD2 (6 bases). The CDR3 runs 13 residues. CDR1 is SGDLS, CDR2 YYNGEE, per germline. Trimming shortened V by 4 bases and J by 5 bases, and 12 bases separated the two germline ends.

CDR3 amino acids: CASSSNYNTEAFF. The CDR3 DNA follows: TGTGCCAGCAGTTCCAACTATAACACTGAAGCTTTCTTT. V usage is TRBV27 and J usage is TRBJ1-1; D not resolved. The ends were cut back, 4 bases at V and 2 bases at J, with 8 bases in the middle. CDR3 length equals 13 residues. Germline V CDR1 and CDR2: MNHEY, SMNVEV (reference sequence).

The V call is TRBV29-1, the J call TRBJ2-3; 7 bases line up with TRBD1. The CDR3 totals 13 residues. V shed 7 bases, J shed 2 bases, and the junction held 6 bases outside the gene matches. CDR1 and CDR2 from the germline V gene are SQVTM and ANQGSEA. Here the CDR3 reads CSALTGTTDTQYF. In DNA form, the CDR3 reads TGCAGCGCCTTGACAGGGACCACAGATACGCAGTATTTT.